The T cell receptor beta chain described here comes from a study of cytomegalovirus exposure and HLA in healthy donors (dated by TCRdb to 2016 to 2017). Study-level background: According to an earlier analysis of a few hundred of the donors, 150 million to 200 million T cells yielded over 100 million unique TCR beta sequences and approximately 300 Gb of sequence data. Approximately 310 gigabases of sequencing data and roughly 81 million unique TCR sequences made up an early release that covered under 750 HLA-typed donors. Of the approximately 400 genotyped donors, 65% to 90% were placed in the genetic ancestry cluster associated with self-reported Caucasian donors. The study was designed to test whether signatures of past pathogen exposure could be identified by cataloging public T cell receptors. The study profiled the T cell repertoires of about 720 subjects by immunosequencing and related them to cytomegalovirus serostatus. In addition to the first cohort of roughly 700 subjects, a separate validation cohort of 120 different subjects was used. High-throughput TCR immunosequencing, statistical association of individual TCRs with disease status, and machine learning were combined to predict cytomegalovirus infection status. A later analysis re-examined previously published TCR beta repertoires from just over 650 donors and added high-resolution HLA genotyping to investigate patterns of TCR occurrence. The later analysis used no new phenotypic data to find candidate immune exposures, relying instead on TCR beta sequences and their occurrence across donors. An earlier analysis of approximately 580 of the donors used high-throughput TCR beta sequencing to judge whether each TCR beta V gene segment behaved as functional or pseudogenic. Donor age, sex, ethnicity and CMV serostatus were compiled together with the repertoire data. In a later genetic analysis, genome-wide SNP genotypes for about 55% of the roughly 700 donors were used, and that subset was treated as a discovery cohort. Every repertoire in the discovery cohort had been generated on one and the same sequencing platform. HLA typing included class I and class II loci at four-digit resolution. Typing coverage differed by locus: A, B, C, DRB1 and DQB1 were typed in roughly 629-640 donors, DQA1 in about 550, DPA1 in around 600, and DPB1 in about 450. Five DR-DQ haplotypes were handled as single units for association and clustering because linkage in the cohort was strong. Among 398 genotyped donors of the cohort, an average of about 240,000 unique TCR beta nucleotide sequences were sequenced per donor, roughly 18% of them non-productive.

A word on this clone: Its antigen specificity is not known. Per-base quality was not reported, and no clone a single base away is much larger than it.

Taken from cysteine to phenylalanine, the CDR3 has 14 residues. This entry keeps only the CDR3 DNA: 42 bases, framed from base 1. Sequences SEHNR (CDR1) and FQNEAQ (CDR2) are obtained from the germline V gene (reference sequence). V and J are truncated by 6 bases and 0 bases respectively, leaving an intervening sequence of 12 bases. The cohort consisted of some 730 healthy bone marrow donors. At the time of sampling, every cohort member was nominally healthy, though immune exposures that went unrecorded were likely present. The donor was CMV seronegative and was included in the group of about 350 seronegative cohort members. Each donor provided a peripheral blood sample, and peripheral blood mononuclear cells were used for TCR beta sequencing. Genomic DNA extraction from the blood cell samples was performed with the Qiagen DNeasy Blood Extraction Kit. Broad study findings and their caveats: In a later genetic analysis, a missense DCLRE1C variant was associated with V-gene and J-gene trimming of TCR beta chains, and the association was replicated in an independent cohort. Because HLA typing was unavailable for some donors at each locus, only the typed subset was used in association tests. The study gave a list of 150 to 200 TCR beta chains associated with cytomegalovirus. A further reported finding was that TCR beta sequences accurately predicted the HLA-A and HLA-B alleles for most subjects in the first cohort. The cohort was sequenced for TCR beta chains only, and without alpha or paired-chain data the features that could be detected were limited. Broadly in line with IMGT annotations, most TCR beta V segments showed up in productive rearrangements about 87% or about 30% of the time in an earlier analysis of several hundred of the donors. When HLA alleles, especially DR and DQ, strongly co-occurred, TCR associations were difficult to assign to individual alleles. For the cohort, immune exposure information was limited to CMV serostatus. Because counts were too low, fewer than 20 rarely observed V segments, including chromosome 9 orphons, were excluded from the earlier analysis of 587 of the donors. Specific HLA alleles were associated with roughly 17,000 TCR beta sequences at a false discovery rate of 0.05 in a later analysis. In a later analysis, HLA-associated TCR beta chains showed more clonal expansion and lower generation probabilities than non-associated chains that were equally common. Across donors, most TCR sequences were observed very rarely, whereas some public TCRs were present in many individuals. A cluster of highly shared sequence variants was judged likely to be a technical artifact of the sequencing pipeline. According to a later genetic analysis, donors in an Asian-associated ancestry cluster had fewer N-insertions in productive TCRs than the approximately 670-donor mean. A later analysis reported that several top co-occurrence clusters appeared linked to parvovirus B19, influenza, CMV and Epstein-Barr virus. In a later analysis, most CMV-associated TCR beta chains were found to appear HLA-restricted, with HLA associations seemingly driven largely by CMV exposure. In vitro tests confirmed that three of the cytomegalovirus-associated TCR beta chains recognize cytomegalovirus antigens. It was suggested by the authors that the approach could potentially be generalized to other disease states and immunological phenotypes. The presence/absence analyses assumed that sequencing depth was roughly uniform across donors, and that assumption may not be true. In a later analysis, the rate of TCR association differed among HLA loci, with DRB1 alleles having the most associated TCRs and HLA-C alleles having the fewest. Linkage disequilibrium might explain the correlated functional status among segregating V segments, but an unknown experimental factor could not be ruled out. The classifier was reported to diagnose cytomegalovirus status with high specificity and sensitivity in both the original and validation cohorts. The 87-base-pair reads could not distinguish some IMGT-functional V segments, including TRBV6-2 and TRBV6-3, so those segments were excluded.

Libraries came from the immunoSEQ multiplex PCR assay. For the multiplex PCR, a mixture combining 60 forward primers for TCR Vbeta segments and 13 reverse primers for TCR Jbeta segments was used. The CDR3 region of rearranged TCR beta genes was amplified from genomic DNA with a multiplex PCR assay. On the Illumina HiSeq System, the amplified TCR beta libraries were sequenced as 87-base-pair reads. The paper's data handling went like this. Across the roughly 700 repertoires, a later analysis counted 75 million to 90 million unique TCR beta chains, 9.5 million to 12 million of which were shared by at least two donors. A nearest-neighbor algorithm error-corrected the raw reads and collapsed the reads into unique sequences, merging closely related sequences to remove PCR and sequencing errors. V, D and J gene segments were assigned by aligning CDR3 sequences to IMGT reference sequences. For a sequence to be retained, at least a six-nucleotide match to both a V gene segment and a J gene segment was required. Rearrangements were called productive when the CDR3 lacked stop codons and stayed in frame with V and J; all others were non-productive. CDR3 was defined by IMGT convention, running from the second conserved V-encoded cysteine to the conserved J-encoded phenylalanine. The earlier analysis of about 610 of the donors excluded sequences that lacked an unambiguous match to a single V gene segment. In an earlier analysis of several hundred of the donors, V segments were called functional above 56.7% productive rearrangements and were called segregating when the between-donor standard deviation exceeded 5%. A statistical classification framework was built to diagnose cytomegalovirus status from the catalog of TCR beta chain sequences. In a later analysis, TCR nucleotide sequences were compared against IMGT/GENE-DB human TR gene sequences so that V and J genes could be assigned. Using the TCRdist pipeline, a later analysis assigned CDR3 sequences along with most-parsimonious VDJ recombination scenarios. In a later analysis, every TCR beta chain was defined by the combination of its CDR3 amino acid sequence and its V-gene family, and reads without a unique V-gene family were dropped. In a later analysis, several hundred highly shared, low-generation-probability nucleotide sequences were removed to address suspected cross-contamination and a sequencing artifact. For each public chain, a later analysis derived a clonal expansion index from normalized ranks of inferred template counts within each repertoire. In a later analysis, generation probabilities were computed with a VDJ recombination model fitted to out-of-frame rearrangements, and the resulting probabilities were checked against IGoR. In a later analysis, hypergeometric tests were used to score TCR-TCR, TCR-HLA and TCR-CMV co-occurrence, with a repertoire-size bias correction applied to TCR pairs. False discovery rates were estimated in a later analysis by permuting HLA or CMV assignments 20 times. In a later analysis, co-occurring TCRs were grouped with DBSCAN, and TCRdist sequence similarity was added when clustering was performed within HLA-allele-positive subsets. For co-occurrence clustering, repertoires with fewer than 30,000 or more than 120,000 public chains were excluded, along with about five repertoires with anomalous nucleotide sharing. Here the immuneACCESS table is served through TCRdb, limited to in-frame sequences with V and J called. Missing clones are a known gap in these copies; in checked studies unresolved V genes cover under half, and the rest lacks a known reason. For V, J and clone size, that table is used; D and trimming come from the DNA. The sample table holds about 230,000 clones, of which roughly 84% were seen once. In total, the top ten clones hold around 0.22% of the sample.

Material for sequencing was PBMCs. This receptor was taken from a girl aged 2-10 years in good health and CMV-seronegative. The V and J segments used are TRBV7-9 and TRBJ2-7; a tentative D call is TRBD2 (5 bases match). The nucleotide sequence is given as TGTGCCAGCAGGGATACTAGGGCCTCCTACGAGCAGTACTTC. Its protein is CASRDTRASYEQYF.